This T cell receptor (beta chain) was profiled in a study of CD8 T cells in ankylosing spondylitis. Broader study findings: Significant enrichment of disease-linked clones was reported in matched ankylosing spondylitis synovial fluid.

After removal of 1 base from V and 7 bases from J, the junction contained 6 bases not matched to a gene. CDR3 size: 15 residues. CDR1 and CDR2 from the germline V gene are LGHNA and YNFKEQ. One entry per CDR3 protein results from TCRdb running MiXCR on the 5' RACE reads. The sample carries 150,000 to 200,000 distinct CDR3 sequences, 18% recorded once. This clonotype came up many times. Its antigen is not known. This sequence originates from a male donor aged 10 to 35 with ankylosing spondylitis or in good health (not recorded which). The chain uses TRBV4-2 and TRBJ2-1; TRBD2 matches at 8 bases. Sequencing was done on a sample of blood, either unsorted or a sorted T cell fraction (not recorded which). The CDR3 reads CASSQVAGGGNEQFF. The CDR3 DNA follows: TGTGCCAGCAGCCAAGTTGCGGGAGGTGGAAATGAGCAGTTCTTC.